The 20 T cell receptor beta chains below come from one sample, sequenced in a study of quantifying T cell responses using KT2 cells. Overall study: TCR alpha and beta constant-region primers primed reverse transcription of RNA.

A single-stranded UMI oligo with SP2 sequence was ligated to cDNA 3' ends. First-round PCR used 4 cycles and beta primers RC1.1 and RC1.2 covering TRBC1 and TRBC2. TCRdb redid the calling of the UMI-ligation and nested PCR reads with MiXCR, one entry per CDR3 protein. Seen here are more than 55,000 distinct CDR3 sequences, over 9% observed once, and the top ten hold under 10%. The sequenced sample was PBMCs spiked with cells of the T cell clone KT2. All receptors come from a human donor.

This clonotype came up many times. The CDR3 reads CSASPGTATEQYF. CDR3 DNA sequence: TGCAGTGCTAGTCCGGGGACTGCCACCGAGCAGTACTTC. The V and J genes are TRBV20-1 and TRBJ2-7, with a tentative D call TRBD2 (6 bases). The V gene's germline CDR1 is DFQATT and CDR2 SNEGSKA (reference sequence). This CDR3 is 13 amino acids long. V dropped 3 bases and J dropped 6 bases, with 15 bases sitting between them.

The CDR3 DNA follows: TGTGCCAGCAGGCACACAGATACGCAGTATTTT. Translation gives CASRHTDTQYF. The chain recombines TRBV6-6 with TRBJ2-3; D gene ambiguous. There are 11 residues in the CDR3. The V and J ends lost 6 bases and 2 bases respectively, with 3 bases between them. Germline assignment: CDR1 MNHNY and CDR2 SVGAGI (reference sequence).

V and J are TRBV20-1 and TRBJ1-6; D perhaps matches TRBD1 (5 bases). Germline CDR1 is DFQATT and CDR2 is SNEGSKA (reference sequence). This CDR3 is 17 amino acids long. Trimming took 0 bases from V and 4 from J, leaving 16 bases between them. CDR3 DNA sequence: TGCAGTGCTAGAGATGGAGGCCTGGGGGGGTATAATTCACCCCTCCACTTT. Its translation is CSARDGGLGGYNSPLHF.

The genes are TRBV6-5 and TRBJ1-2, with D perhaps matching TRBD1 (5 bases). The germline V gene encodes CDR1 MNHEY and CDR2 SVGAGI. The V end lost 6 bases, the J end lost 4 bases, and 12 bases lay between the germline ends. The CDR3 totals 13 residues. As DNA, the CDR3 is TGTGCCAGCAGCCCCAGGGAATTCTATGGCTACACCTTC. Its protein is CASSPREFYGYTF.

This clonotype has only a few counts. The chain carries TRBV6-5 and TRBJ2-2; TRBD2 aligns across 12 bases. Germline V gene sequence: CDR1 MNHEY, CDR2 SVGAGI. The trim removed 6 bases at V and 7 bases at J, leaving 3 bases unmatched. The CDR3 length is 14 residues. The DNA of the CDR3 is TGTGCCAGCAGCCAGACTAGCGGGAGCGGGGAGCTGTTTTTT. Its translation is CASSQTSGSGELFF.

The rearrangement links TRBV7-8 to TRBJ2-5; D remains ambiguous. V lost 5 bases to trimming and J lost 4 bases, with 11 bases between them. The CDR3 covers 13 residues. CDR1 and CDR2 (germline): SGHVS, FQNEAQ. The CDR3 DNA is TGTGCCAGCAGCCAAGGGCCAAGAGAGACCCAGTACTTC. Encoded protein: CASSQGPRETQYF.

A word on this clonotype: The junction and the germline gene differ at one end; a read error may be behind it. The rearrangement links TRBV7-9 to TRBJ2-5; 7 nucleotides align to TRBD2. There are 12 residues in the CDR3. Germline V gene sequence: CDR1 SEHNR, CDR2 FQNEAQ (reference sequence). The CDR3 nucleotides read TGTGCCAGCAGATTTAGCGGGTCCGTTCCCTGCTTC. Its protein is CASRFSGSVPCF. Full variable domain (remainder filled in from reference TRBV7-9 and TRBJ2-5): DTGVSQNPRHKITKRGQNVTFRCDPISEHNRLYWYRQTLGQGPEFLTYFQNEAQLEKSRLLSDRFSAERPKGSFSTLEIQRTEQGDSAMYLCASRFSGSVPCFGPGTRLLVL.

In its sample, this clonotype was seen a few times. V usage is TRBV12-3 or TRBV12-4 and J usage is TRBJ2-6; 8 nucleotides agree with TRBD1. V dropped 3 bases and J dropped 4; count of bases not matched to a gene: 5. The CDR3 covers 16 residues. Here the CDR3 reads CASSFQGAIGANVLTF. CDR3 coding DNA: TGTGCCAGCAGTTTTCAGGGGGCGATAGGGGCCAACGTCCTGACTTTC.

This clonotype was seen at least ten times. This rearrangement joins TRBV12-3 or TRBV12-4 to TRBJ1-1; D unresolved. The CDR3 is 13 amino acids. V lost 5 bases to trimming and J lost 7 bases, with 14 bases between them. The CDR3 bases are TGTGCCAGCAGTCACAAGGCTAAGGGTGAAGCTTTCTTT. It codes for CASSHKAKGEAFF.

This clonotype was counted between two and nine times. V is TRBV20-1 and J is TRBJ1-2, with D perhaps TRBD1 (6 bases). The CDR3 length is 18 residues. V lost 0 bases and J 7 bases, leaving 27 bases between the germline ends. Germline lookup yields CDR1 DFQATT and CDR2 SNEGSKA (reference sequence). DNA for the CDR3: TGCAGTGCTAGAGATCCGACTCCACAGGGTTACGTTTCGAGTGGCTACACCTTC. This codes for CSARDPTPQGYVSSGYTF.

At least ten counts were recorded for this clonotype. This chain connects TRBV7-2 to TRBJ1-5; D uncertain. The CDR3 length is 14 residues. Germline V lookup: CDR1 SGHTA, CDR2 FQGNSA. V was cut by 1 base and J by 2 bases, with 6 bases left in between. CDR3 in DNA: TGTGCCAGCAGCTTAGGAAGAGGCAATCAGCCCCAGCATTTT. It codes for CASSLGRGNQPQHF.

This chain uses TRBV18 with TRBJ2-1, with TRBD1 identical over 7 bases. The germline V gene has CDR1 KGHSH and CDR2 LQKENI. This CDR3 has 16 amino acids. V gave up 2 bases and J gave up 0 bases; unmatched junction bases: 4. The CDR3: CASSPMTGSSYNEQFF. CDR3 nucleotide sequence: TGTGCCAGCTCACCAATGACAGGGAGCTCCTACAATGAGCAGTTCTTC.

This clonotype came up many times. The chain has TRBV20-1 and TRBJ1-3; 8 bases line up with TRBD1. V trimming: 5 bases; J trimming: 1 base; junction bases outside the gene matches: 13. CDR3 size: 17 residues. The germline gives CDR1 DFQATT, CDR2 SNEGSKA (reference sequence). Written as DNA, the CDR3 is TGCAGTGCTCACGCGGGCGGCAGGGGGCTTTCTGGAAACACCATATATTTT. It is translated as CSAHAGGRGLSGNTIYF.

This clonotype has more than one count but fewer than ten. This rearrangement joins TRBV5-4 to TRBJ2-1; weak D call: TRBD2 (6 bases). The CDR3 contains 14 residues. The V end lost 4 bases, the J end lost 7 bases, and 15 bases lay between the germline ends. The germline V gene encodes CDR1 SGHNT and CDR2 YYREEE (reference sequence). This CDR3 is CASSPRGMVNEQFF. The CDR3 region has the DNA TGTGCCAGCAGCCCCCGCGGGATGGTGAATGAGCAGTTCTTC.

This clonotype showed up just a few times. The rearrangement joins TRBV29-1 to TRBJ1-2; 8 nucleotides match TRBD1. The CDR3 runs to 13 residues. Germline trimming cut 4 bases from V and 8 bases from J; bases unmatched to any gene: 9. Germline V gene lookup returns CDR1 SQVTM and CDR2 ANQGSEA. CDR3 sequence: CSVGQGYDGGYTF. The CDR3 DNA follows: TGCAGCGTTGGACAGGGGTACGACGGGGGCTACACCTTC.

This clonotype was recorded a few times. The rearrangement links TRBV19 to TRBJ2-7; D is perhaps TRBD2 (5 bases). V lost 4 bases and J lost 5, with 15 bases in between. The CDR3 length is 14 residues. Looked up from germline, CDR1 is LNHDA and CDR2 is SQIVND (reference sequence). This CDR3 is CASSNGGYPDEQYF. The CDR3 bases are TGTGCCAGTAGTAATGGAGGATACCCGGACGAGCAGTACTTC.

In this sample, this clonotype turned up many times. This chain joins TRBV4-2 and TRBJ2-7, with 7 bases aligning to TRBD2. J lost 4 bases, V lost 0 bases, and 6 bases had no gene match. Germline CDR1 reads LGHNA; CDR2 reads YNFKEQ. The CDR3 contains 15 residues. For the CDR3, the DNA is TGTGCCAGCAGCCAAGATGCGGGAGTTTTTTACGAGCAGTACTTC. This codes for CASSQDAGVFYEQYF.

This clonotype has at least ten counts. V and J are TRBV27 and TRBJ2-1; tentative D call: TRBD2 (6 bases). The CDR3 contains 15 residues. V shed 6 bases and J shed 4 bases, with 16 bases lying between them. Germline V gene lookup returns CDR1 MNHEY and CDR2 SMNVEV (reference sequence). The CDR3 DNA reads as TGTGCCAGCAGAGAGTTGGCGGGACCGTACAATGAGCAGTTCTTC. Residues: CASRELAGPYNEQFF.

In its sample, this clonotype was seen many times. The chain links TRBV7-2 to TRBJ2-3; 7 bases are shared with TRBD2. This CDR3 contains 14 residues. After removal of 2 bases from V and 1 base from J, the junction contained 0 bases not matched to a gene. Germline lookup yields CDR1 SGHTA and CDR2 FQGNSA. DNA of the CDR3: TGTGCCAGCAGCTTAACTAGCGGCACAGATACGCAGTATTTT. It yields the protein CASSLTSGTDTQYF.

This chain connects TRBV24-1 to TRBJ2-3; 7 bases align to TRBD1. Per germline, CDR1 KGHDR and CDR2 SFDVKD. The CDR3 sequence is 14 residues long. The V and J ends lost 9 bases and 0 bases, in that order; junction bases with no gene match: 5. This CDR3 is CATRTGPSTDTQYF. The CDR3 DNA reads TGTGCCACCCGGACAGGCCCTAGCACAGATACGCAGTATTTT.